This T cell receptor (beta chain) comes out of a study of cytomegalovirus exposure and HLA in healthy donors. Study-level background: The early release's HLA-typed donors yielded 65 million to 85 million unique TCRs.

This CDR3 contains 16 residues. CDR1 and CDR2 (germline): MNHEY, SMNVEV (reference sequence). The V end lost 5 bases, the J end lost 7 bases, and 22 bases lay between the germline ends. For this clone: The target antigen is unknown.

This PCR relied on a set of 60 Vbeta primers and 13 Jbeta primers. TCRdb keeps only in-frame clones here, not all; method: immunoSEQ multiplex PCR. The table has approximately 130,000 clones, over 70% seen once. Study-wide findings and caveats: Later analysis reportedly placed an Asian-associated ancestry cluster below the roughly 670-donor mean in N-insertions.

The chain links TRBV27 to TRBJ2-3; weak D call: TRBD2 (8 bases). The clonotype originates from a woman aged 40 to 55 in good health and CMV-seropositive. What was sequenced was PBMCs. CDR3 region: CASSPPGLGGVNTQYF. The CDR3 nucleotides are TGTGCCAGCAGTCCACCGGGACTAGGGGGCGTGAATACGCAGTATTTT.